The clone carrying this T cell receptor (beta chain) was seen a few times. Assay used: immunoSEQ multiplex PCR; TCRdb lists only in-frame clones, some missing. The sample shows roughly 28,000 clones, 89% of them seen only once. The data derive from a study of blood T cell repertoires in COVID-19. Study information: The origin of the acute and convalescent COVID-19 samples was the United States, Italy and Spain.

The CDR3 covers 14 residues. CDR1 is SEHNR, CDR2 FQNEAQ, per germline (reference sequence). The junction had 7 bases not matched to a gene; V was cut back by 4 bases and J by 10 bases. Specimen: peripheral blood. The sequence was collected from a human donor with acute or convalescent COVID-19. The donor label of this sample is uncertain. This chain links TRBV7-9 with TRBJ1-2; 12 bases map to TRBD1. CDR3 nucleotides: TGTGCCAGCAGCTCCTCCGGGACAGGGGGCGACTACACCTTC. This gives the protein CASSSSGTGGDYTF.